This T cell receptor (beta chain) derives from a study of early T cells in non-severe SARS-CoV-2 infection. Background on the study: It was bulk RNA from unsorted whole blood that was sequenced, and the chains were unpaired. Study-level findings and limits: VDJdb-based matching was biased toward anti-spike CD8 responses and missed private and CD4 specificities.

This clonotype was recorded many times. The antigen remains undetermined. Trimming cost V 3 bases and J 1 base, with 9 bases left between them. The germline V gene encodes CDR1 SEHNR and CDR2 FQNEAQ (reference sequence). This CDR3 comprises 15 residues. A single record per CDR3 protein comes from TCRdb applying MiXCR to the 5' RACE reads. The sample lists about 76,000 distinct CDR3 sequences; about 11% were seen once. The sample consisted of whole blood. V usage is TRBV7-9 and J usage is TRBJ2-2; no clear D gene. The receptor was isolated from an adult who was a healthcare worker with PCR-confirmed SARS-CoV-2 infection or an uninfected control (not recorded which). The CDR3 region has the DNA TGTGCCAGCAGCTTTCGGCGGCAGAACACCGGGGAGCTGTTTTTT. It translates to CASSFRRQNTGELFF.